Shown below are 27 T cell receptor beta chains from a single sample sequenced in a study of T cells in Graves' hyperthyroidism and ophthalmopathy. TCR beta CDR3 region amplification was performed from RNA transcripts. Initially, a first-round RT-PCR of the TCR CDR3 employed the HTBI primer set. Each CDR3 protein is one row after TCRdb ran MiXCR on the multiplex PCR reads. This table holds around 700,000 distinct CDR3 sequences, approximately 18% found once. The sequencing input was blood. These receptors were collected from a woman aged 45-65 years with Graves' hyperthyroidism that later progressed to Graves' ophthalmopathy.

The chain carries TRBV6-1 and TRBJ2-2; 12 bases map to TRBD1. The CDR3 extends over 16 amino acids. J was trimmed by 4 bases and V by 7 bases; bases with no gene match: 7. Germline V gene sequence: CDR1 MNHNS, CDR2 SASEGT. CDR3 DNA: TGTGCCAGCATGCTGGGACAGGGGGCAAGCACCGGGGAGCTGTTTTTT. As protein: CASMLGQGASTGELFF.

This clonotype was observed at least ten times. The chain carries TRBV2 and TRBJ2-5, with TRBD2 as a possible D gene (6 bases). This CDR3 is built from 16 residues. Trimming took off 5 bases at V and 0 bases at J, with 16 bases between the two ends. CDR1 SNHLY and CDR2 FYNNEI come from the germline V gene. CDR3 DNA sequence: TGTGCCAGCAGTCCACTGAGGTCGGGGGACCAAGAGACCCAGTACTTC. Amino acids: CASSPLRSGDQETQYF.

In its sample, this clonotype was seen many times. CDR3 nucleotide sequence: TGCAGTGCTAGCTCTCCCAAGTCAGGGGACTATGGCTACACCTTC. It codes for CSASSPKSGDYGYTF. The chain has TRBV20-1 and TRBJ1-2, with a possible D match to TRBD1 (6 bases). Germline CDR1 reads DFQATT; CDR2 reads SNEGSKA (reference sequence). Trimming pared 3 bases from V and 3 bases from J, leaving 17 bases between. The CDR3 totals 15 residues.

This clonotype has a count of ten or more. V and J are TRBV20-1 and TRBJ2-5; D tentatively reads TRBD1 or TRBD2 (6 bases each). Germline V gene lookup returns CDR1 DFQATT and CDR2 SNEGSKA (reference sequence). Trimming stripped 1 base from V and 5 bases from J, with 14 bases between. The CDR3 has 14 residues. CDR3 in amino acids: CSARAGGGKETQYF. CDR3 nucleotide sequence: TGCAGTGCTAGAGCTGGGGGCGGGAAGGAGACCCAGTACTTC.

The chain couples TRBV20-1 to TRBJ2-5; 8 positions match TRBD2. CDR1 DFQATT and CDR2 SNEGSKA come from the germline V gene (reference sequence). The CDR3 contains 15 residues. The CDR3 reads CSGGGVDMYQETQYF. The CDR3 region has the DNA TGCAGCGGGGGGGGGGTAGATATGTACCAAGAGACCCAGTACTTC.

The chain recombines TRBV19 with TRBJ1-2, with D unclear. Germline assignment: CDR1 LNHDA and CDR2 SQIVND (reference sequence). The CDR3 covers 11 residues. V lost 7 bases, J lost 8 bases, and 11 bases lay in between. CDR3 amino acids: CASKRTGGYTF. CDR3 sequence (DNA): TGTGCCAGTAAAAGGACGGGAGGCTACACCTTC.

This chain uses TRBV6-4 with TRBJ1-2; no firm D call. This CDR3 is built from 15 residues. Germline V gene data show CDR1 as MRHNA and CDR2 as SNTAGT. V was trimmed by 0 bases and J by 4 bases, leaving 12 bases between them. The CDR3 here is CASSDSMQEGYGYTF. The CDR3 DNA reads as TGTGCCAGCAGTGACTCGATGCAGGAAGGCTATGGCTACACCTTC.

This clonotype showed up many times. The J gene is TRBJ2-3, the V gene TRBV20-1; 7 bases line up with TRBD2. CDR3 length: 15 amino acids. The junction had 10 bases not matched to a gene; V was cut back by 5 bases and J by 2 bases. From germline, CDR1 is DFQATT and CDR2 SNEGSKA (reference sequence). The CDR3 spells CSALKTSASTDTQYF. CDR3 nucleotide sequence: TGCAGTGCTCTGAAAACTAGCGCATCCACAGATACGCAGTATTTT.

The chain uses TRBV2 and TRBJ1-1; 10 bases map to TRBD1. V dropped 8 bases and J dropped 7; count of bases not matched to a gene: 10. Per the germline V gene, CDR1 is SNHLY and CDR2 is FYNNEI. The CDR3 runs 14 residues. CDR3 sequence reads: CASLDRGTTFEAFF. The CDR3, as DNA: TGTGCCAGCCTGGACAGGGGGACGACTTTTGAAGCTTTCTTT.

The chain has TRBV20-1 and TRBJ1-4, with 10 bases that match TRBD1. The CDR3 is 13 residues long. CDR1 and CDR2 from the germline V gene are DFQATT and SNEGSKA (reference sequence). V dropped 5 bases and J dropped 10; count of bases not matched to a gene: 7. For the CDR3, the DNA is TGCAGTGCTGCCGGGACAGGGGTGGGAAAACTGTTTTTT. It is translated as CSAAGTGVGKLFF.

The sample holds a few counts of this clonotype. This chain uses TRBV5-8 with TRBJ2-4; a possible D gene is TRBD2 (7 bases). Germline V gene sequence: CDR1 SGHTS, CDR2 YDEGEE. There are 12 residues in the CDR3. CDR3 sequence: CASGGAKNIQYF. The CDR3 bases are TGTGCGAGTGGGGGGGCTAAAAACATTCAGTACTTC.

This clonotype was observed many times. The rearrangement uses TRBV30 and TRBJ1-2; D not resolved. The germline V gene encodes CDR1 GTSNPN and CDR2 SVGIG (reference sequence). V was pared by 0 bases and J by 8 bases, with 16 bases between. The CDR3 has 14 amino acids. The CDR3 DNA sequence: TGTGCCTGGAGTGTAAGCATTACGAAGTCGGGCTACACCTTC. Translated: CAWSVSITKSGYTF. Using reference TRBV30 and TRBJ1-2 for the parts outside the CDR3, the full variable domain is SQTIHQWPATLVQPVGSPLSLECTVEGTSNPNLYWYRQAAGRGLQLLFYSVGIGQISSEVPQNLSASRPQDRQFILSSKKLLLSDSGFYLCAWSVSITKSGYTFGSGTRLTVV.

To note about this clonotype: A read error may be the cause here, since a much bigger clone is one base away. The V and J genes are TRBV30 and TRBJ1-3; the D gene is possibly TRBD1 (5 bases). The V gene's germline CDR1 is GTSNPN and CDR2 SVGIG (reference sequence). Trimming removed 4 bases from V and 3 bases from J, with 13 bases in between. The CDR3 is 14 amino acids. The CDR3 is CAWTVGAFGNTIYF. The CDR3 DNA reads as TGTGCCTGGACTGTCGGGGCGTTTGGAAACACCATATATTTT.

This clonotype came up many times. The rearrangement uses TRBV6-1 and TRBJ2-1; 7 nucleotides align to TRBD1. The J segment lost 3 bases and the V segment lost 2 bases, leaving 4 bases of the junction unmatched. CDR3 size: 15 residues. In germline, CDR1 is MNHNS, CDR2 SASEGT. DNA of the CDR3: TGTGCCAGCAGTGAACGGGACAGCCGCTACAATGAGCAGTTCTTC. Translating it yields CASSERDSRYNEQFF.

This clonotype has ten or more counts. The chain joins TRBV20-1 to TRBJ2-3, with 11 bases fitting TRBD2. Germline loops: CDR1 DFQATT, CDR2 SNEGSKA (reference sequence). V trimming: 3 bases; J trimming: 2 bases; junction bases outside the gene matches: 7. CDR3 length: 16 residues. The CDR3 region has the DNA TGCAGTGCTAGTCTAGCGGGGGGACACTTCACAGATACGCAGTATTTT. It encodes CSASLAGGHFTDTQYF.

The rearrangement links TRBV6-1 to TRBJ1-2, with D perhaps matching TRBD1 (6 bases). Trimming removed 8 bases at V and 4 bases at J, with 20 bases between. Looked up from germline, CDR1 is MNHNS and CDR2 is SASEGT. The CDR3 totals 15 residues. This chain's CDR3 is CASSRGQGLIYGYTF. The CDR3 DNA is TGTGCCAGCTCACGGGGGCAGGGTTTAATCTATGGCTACACCTTC.

The V call is TRBV7-6, the J call TRBJ1-3; D is undetermined. The germline CDR1 and CDR2 sequences are SGHVS and FNYEAQ. The V and J ends lost 5 bases and 0 bases respectively, with 11 bases between them. This CDR3 has 15 residues. CDR3 in amino acids: CASSPISHSGNTIYF. CDR3 in DNA: TGTGCCAGCAGCCCAATATCACACTCTGGAAACACCATATATTTT.

The chain links TRBV7-6 to TRBJ1-4; no firm D call. Trimming pared 5 bases from V and 0 bases from J, leaving 7 bases between. Germline values: CDR1 SGHVS, CDR2 FNYEAQ. The CDR3 consists of 14 residues. The CDR3 reads CASSETATNEKLFF. Here the CDR3 DNA reads TGTGCCAGCAGCGAAACTGCAACTAATGAAAAACTGTTTTTT.

This clonotype was counted many times. The chain carries TRBV12-3 or TRBV12-4 and TRBJ2-7, with 9 bases that match TRBD1. The CDR3 has 14 residues. V lost 7 bases and J lost 0; bases outside the gene matches: 4. For the CDR3, the DNA is TGTGCCAGCACCTCGACAGGGGGCTCCTACGAGCAGTACTTC. It specifies CASTSTGGSYEQYF.

The V and J genes are TRBV10-1 and TRBJ2-7, with 7 bases matching TRBD1. Germline lookup yields CDR1 WNHNN and CDR2 SYGVQD (reference sequence). J gave up 6 bases and V 6 bases, and 11 bases lay outside the gene matches. The CDR3 runs 14 residues. Here the CDR3 DNA reads TGCGCCAGCAGCAATACGCGAGGGGGCAGCGAGCAGTACTTC. It codes for CASSNTRGGSEQYF.

For this clonotype: A much larger clone sits a single nucleotide away, making a read error possible. The chain links TRBV5-1 to TRBJ2-3; possibly TRBD1 for D (6 bases). Germline V gives CDR1 SGHRS, CDR2 YFSETQ. Trimming took off 4 bases at V and 6 bases at J, with 21 bases between the two ends. The CDR3 covers 16 residues. Written as DNA, the CDR3 is TGCGCCAGCAGCCTCGACTCGGGACATATCGCGGATACGCAGTATTTT. This codes for CASSLDSGHIADTQYF.

The gene calls are TRBV20-1 and TRBJ1-5; no firm D call. The length of the CDR3 is 12 residues. CDR1 and CDR2 (germline): DFQATT, SNEGSKA (reference sequence). Deletions cut 2 bases from V and 4 bases from J, with 6 bases between. CDR3 protein: CSARTVNQPQHF. The CDR3, as DNA: TGCAGTGCTAGAACGGTGAATCAGCCCCAGCATTTT.

The chain recombines TRBV19 with TRBJ2-6; D is unclear. The CDR3 has 17 residues. Trimming removed 5 bases from V and 0 bases from J, with 14 bases in between. Germline values: CDR1 LNHDA, CDR2 SQIVND (reference sequence). The CDR3 region has the DNA TGTGCCAGTAGTGGCAAGGGCCATACCTCTGGGGCCAACGTCCTGACTTTC. Its translation: CASSGKGHTSGANVLTF.

This clonotype was recorded a few times. The rearrangement links TRBV10-3 to TRBJ1-1, with 7 positions matching TRBD1. With 5 bases clipped from V and 1 base from J, the junction kept 7 bases outside the gene matches. The CDR3 contains 15 residues. The germline V gene has CDR1 ENHRY and CDR2 SYGVKD. CDR3 DNA: TGTGCCATCAGTTCAAAAGGGGGCGCGAACACTGAAGCTTTCTTT. This translates into CAISSKGGANTEAFF.

This clonotype appeared a few times. One base away lies a much larger clone, so this may be a sequencing read error. The chain carries TRBV7-9 and TRBJ2-5, with TRBD2 matching 7 bases. This CDR3 is built from 13 residues. V lost 5 bases and J lost 4; bases outside the gene matches: 4. The germline V gene has CDR1 SEHNR and CDR2 FQNEAQ (reference sequence). The CDR3 loop reads CASSPGLVETQYF. The CDR3 DNA reads as TGTGCCAGCAGCCCCGGACTAGTAGAGACCCAGTACTTC.

This clonotype appeared many times. The rearrangement joins TRBV27 to TRBJ1-1, with D unclear. CDR3 length: 15 amino acids. V gave up 2 bases and J gave up 3 bases, with 13 bases separating them. Germline CDR1 and CDR2: MNHEY and SMNVEV (reference sequence). The DNA for the CDR3 is TGTGCCAGCAGTTTACGGGATGGGTCGGACACTGAAGCTTTCTTT. It yields the protein CASSLRDGSDTEAFF.

This clonotype was counted many times. This chain connects TRBV7-2 to TRBJ1-1; 7 bases map to TRBD1. Germline loops: CDR1 SGHTA, CDR2 FQGNSA. The J segment lost 6 bases and the V segment lost 5 bases, leaving 9 bases of the junction unmatched. This CDR3 has 14 residues. DNA of the CDR3: TGTGCCAGCAGCGTCCAGACAGGGATTTCTGAAGCTTTCTTT. This encodes CASSVQTGISEAFF.